The sequence of this T cell receptor (beta chain) was determined in a study of metastatic and nonmetastatic thyroid tumors. Study at large: Thyroid patients, malignant and benign, had repertoires compared across blood and tumor or nodule tissue. The study's findings and limits: As reported, TCR beta diversity in blood and tumor was significantly higher in malignant thyroid tumors than in benign nodules.

The length of the CDR3 is 13 residues. Germline V CDR1 and CDR2: MNHEY, SMNVEV (reference sequence). V was shortened by 7 bases and J by 4 bases, with 14 bases between the two germline ends. The entire patient cohort was treatment-naive prior to thyroid surgery. Original data processing: To classify distant metastasis in papillary thyroid cancer, a model was built from CDR3 differences across clinicopathological groups. TCRdb re-called the PCR reads with MiXCR. The V and J calls and clone size are TCRdb's, not the authors'. In the table there are more than 65,000 clones, 13% to 15% of which are singletons. This clone occurred many times. Its matching antigen is unknown.

Source material: blood. The genes are TRBV27 and TRBJ2-7; weak D call: TRBD2 (5 bases). The sequence was obtained from a male donor with papillary thyroid cancer or a benign thyroid nodule (not recorded which). Some clones in this sample may be carry-over from other donors' samples. The CDR3 sequence is CASIPLTGYEQYF. CDR3 DNA sequence: TGTGCCAGCATCCCCCTTACGGGATACGAGCAGTACTTC.